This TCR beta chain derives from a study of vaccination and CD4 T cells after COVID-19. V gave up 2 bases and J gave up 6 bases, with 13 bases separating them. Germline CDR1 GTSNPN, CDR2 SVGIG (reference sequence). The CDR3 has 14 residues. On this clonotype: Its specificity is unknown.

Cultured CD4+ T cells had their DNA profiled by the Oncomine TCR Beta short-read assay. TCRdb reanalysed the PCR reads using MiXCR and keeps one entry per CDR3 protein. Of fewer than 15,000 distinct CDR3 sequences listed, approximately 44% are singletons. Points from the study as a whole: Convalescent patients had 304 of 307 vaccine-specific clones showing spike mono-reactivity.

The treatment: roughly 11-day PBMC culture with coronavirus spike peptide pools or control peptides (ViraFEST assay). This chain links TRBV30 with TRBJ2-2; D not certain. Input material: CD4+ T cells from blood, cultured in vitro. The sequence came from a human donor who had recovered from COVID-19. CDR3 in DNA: TGTGCCTGGAGTAGGAAGCAGCCCCCCGGGGAGCTGTTTTTT. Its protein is CAWSRKQPPGELFF.